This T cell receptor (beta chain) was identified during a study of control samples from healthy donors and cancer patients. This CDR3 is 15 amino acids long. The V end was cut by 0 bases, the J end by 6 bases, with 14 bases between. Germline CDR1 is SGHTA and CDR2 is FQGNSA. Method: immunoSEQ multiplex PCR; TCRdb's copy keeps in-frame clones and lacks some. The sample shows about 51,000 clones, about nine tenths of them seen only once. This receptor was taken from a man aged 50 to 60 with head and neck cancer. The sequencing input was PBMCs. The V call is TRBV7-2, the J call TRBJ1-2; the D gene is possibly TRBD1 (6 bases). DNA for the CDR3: TGTGCCAGCAGCTTAGCGCTAACCGGGGACAATGGCTACACCTTC. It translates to CASSLALTGDNGYTF.